This note documents a single TCR beta chain sequence. Its target is unknown. Use of 60 Vbeta and 13 Jbeta primers characterized the PCR. The table came from immunoSEQ multiplex PCR; TCRdb's copy has only in-frame clones and leaves some out. The sample carries 190,000 or so clones, around 75% recorded once. This sample is part of a study of cytomegalovirus exposure and HLA in healthy donors. Study-wide results and caveats: As confirmed in vitro, three CMV-associated chains were specific for CMV antigens.

Sequencing input: PBMCs. This sequence originates from a male donor in good health and CMV-seropositive.

The CDR3, as DNA: TGTGCCTCAGGGATGGGGGGGCTGGAGGAAAAACTGTTTTTT. This gives the protein CASGMGGLEEKLFF. This chain links TRBV9 with TRBJ1-4, with a tentative D call TRBD1 (6 bases). The CDR3 is 14 amino acids. The germline V gene encodes CDR1 SGDLS and CDR2 YYNGEE. The ends were cut back, 10 bases at V and 8 bases at J, with 21 bases in the middle.